This is a list of T cell receptor beta chains from one sample in a study of shared clonotypes between healthy human individuals. The data were produced by immunoSEQ multiplex PCR, yet TCRdb's version contains in-frame clones alone and is incomplete. The sample includes under 1,100,000 clones, more than 60% of them seen just once. The sequenced sample was memory CD4+ T cells sorted from blood. These receptors were collected from a man aged 18-30 years in good health. Both conserved end residues are part of each CDR3. Each record gives: J gene, D gene, V gene, CDR3 DNA, CDR3 protein. The D gene is left open where the match is weak.

j_gene: TRBJ1-1
d_gene: NA
v_gene: TRBV2
CDR3nt: TGTGCCGGAGGAACAGGGAACACTGAAGCTTTCTTT
CDR3aa: CAGGTGNTEAFF

j_gene: TRBJ2-1
d_gene: NA
v_gene: TRBV30
CDR3nt: TGTGCCTGGCAATACAGGGACGAGCAGTTCTTC
CDR3aa: CAWQYRDEQFF

j_gene: TRBJ1-5
d_gene: NA
v_gene: TRBV6-1
CDR3nt: TGTGCCAGCATCGAAGGGGGGATTAGCAATCAGCCCCAGCATTTT
CDR3aa: CASIEGGISNQPQHF

j_gene: TRBJ2-7
d_gene: TRBD2
v_gene: TRBV2
CDR3nt: TGTGCCAGCAGTGAAGCGCTACTAGCGGTTGACTACGAGCAGTACTTC
CDR3aa: CASSEALLAVDYEQYF

j_gene: TRBJ2-5
d_gene: TRBD1
v_gene: TRBV7-7
CDR3nt: TGTGCTAGCAGCTTATCCCCAGGGGGCGTAGAGACCCAGTACTTC
CDR3aa: CASSLSPGGVETQYF

j_gene: TRBJ1-2
d_gene: TRBD1
v_gene: TRBV28
CDR3nt: TGTGCCAGCAGTCAGACAGGGGGCGGCTACACCTTC
CDR3aa: CASSQTGGGYTF

j_gene: TRBJ2-1
d_gene: NA
v_gene: TRBV4-1
CDR3nt: TGCGCCAGCAGGGTCAGGCGGGGTTACAATGAGCAGTTCTTC
CDR3aa: CASRVRRGYNEQFF

j_gene: TRBJ1-1
d_gene: NA
v_gene: TRBV29-1
CDR3nt: TGCAGCGTTCCACACTCGGATTCCTGGAACACTGAAGCTTTCTTT
CDR3aa: CSVPHSDSWNTEAFF

j_gene: TRBJ2-6
d_gene: NA
v_gene: TRBV5-1
CDR3nt: TGCGCCAGCAGCTCGGGGACCGTCTCTGGGGCCAACGTCCTGACTTTC
CDR3aa: CASSSGTVSGANVLTF

j_gene: TRBJ1-4
d_gene: NA
v_gene: TRBV7-9
CDR3nt: TGTGCCAGCAGCTTGGGCAGCTTTAATGAAAAACTGTTTTTT
CDR3aa: CASSLGSFNEKLFF

j_gene: TRBJ1-4
d_gene: NA
v_gene: TRBV14
CDR3nt: TGTGCCAGCAGCCAAACGACAACTAATGAAAAACTGTTTTTT
CDR3aa: CASSQTTTNEKLFF

j_gene: TRBJ2-5
d_gene: TRBD2
v_gene: TRBV10-3
CDR3nt: TGTGCCATCAGTGAGTCGGCGGGAGGGGAGACCCAGTACTTC
CDR3aa: CAISESAGGETQYF

j_gene: TRBJ2-7
d_gene: TRBD2
v_gene: TRBV27
CDR3nt: TGTGCCAGCAGTCGAGCGGGAAAAACTACCTACGAGCAGTACTTC
CDR3aa: CASSRAGKTTYEQYF

j_gene: TRBJ2-7
d_gene: NA
v_gene: TRBV10-3
CDR3nt: TGTGCCATCAGCGCCGCCCCCTACGAGCAGTACTTC
CDR3aa: CAISAAPYEQYF

j_gene: TRBJ2-7
d_gene: NA
v_gene: TRBV9
CDR3nt: TGTGCCAGCAGCGTAGCGGGGGGCGACGAGCAGTACTTC
CDR3aa: CASSVAGGDEQYF

j_gene: TRBJ2-1
d_gene: TRBD2
v_gene: TRBV13
CDR3nt: TGTGCCAGCAGCTTGCAAGGACTAGGGTGGGATGAGCAGTTCTTC
CDR3aa: CASSLQGLGWDEQFF

j_gene: TRBJ1-2
d_gene: NA
v_gene: TRBV21-1
CDR3nt: TGTGCCAGCAGCCCCGACAGGGACGAGGGCTACACCTTC
CDR3aa: CASSPDRDEGYTF

j_gene: TRBJ1-3
d_gene: NA
v_gene: TRBV19
CDR3nt: TGTGCCAGTAGTACGGCTGTAGCGGGAAACACCATATATTTT
CDR3aa: CASSTAVAGNTIYF

j_gene: TRBJ2-2
d_gene: TRBD2
v_gene: TRBV10-1
CDR3nt: TGCGCCAGCTTTCCTAGCGGGATGCCCGGGGAGCTGTTTTTT
CDR3aa: CASFPSGMPGELFF

j_gene: TRBJ1-1
d_gene: NA
v_gene: TRBV5-6
CDR3nt: TGTGCCAGCAGCTGGACAGCAAGCGCTGAAGCTTTCTTT
CDR3aa: CASSWTASAEAFF

j_gene: TRBJ2-2
d_gene: NA
v_gene: TRBV9
CDR3nt: TGTGCCAGCGCCTCCACCCCGGGACCCCGCACCGGGGAGCTGTTTTTT
CDR3aa: CASASTPGPRTGELFF